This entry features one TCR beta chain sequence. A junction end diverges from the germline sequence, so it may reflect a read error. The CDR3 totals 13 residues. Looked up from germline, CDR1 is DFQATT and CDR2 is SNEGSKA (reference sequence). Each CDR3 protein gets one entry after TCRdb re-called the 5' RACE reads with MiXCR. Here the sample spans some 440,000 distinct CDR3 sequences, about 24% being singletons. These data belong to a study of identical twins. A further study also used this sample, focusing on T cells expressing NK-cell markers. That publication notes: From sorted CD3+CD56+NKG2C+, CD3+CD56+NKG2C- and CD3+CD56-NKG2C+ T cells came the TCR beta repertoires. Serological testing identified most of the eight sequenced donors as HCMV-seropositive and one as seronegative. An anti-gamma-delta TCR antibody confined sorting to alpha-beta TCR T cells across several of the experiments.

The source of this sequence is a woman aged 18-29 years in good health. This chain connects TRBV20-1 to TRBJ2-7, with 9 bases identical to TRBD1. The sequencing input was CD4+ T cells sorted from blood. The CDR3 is CSAGDRGTHEQYF. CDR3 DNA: TGCAGTGCTGGAGACAGGGGGACCCACGAGCAGTACTTC.